This T cell receptor beta chain was recorded in a study of T cells in Graves' hyperthyroidism and ophthalmopathy. Study information: Peripheral blood was collected at initial diagnosis, before any treatment.

CDR1 and CDR2 (germline): MNHNS, SASEGT. V was cut by 5 bases and J by 4 bases, with 0 bases left in between. The CDR3 spans 11 residues. TCR beta CDR3 sequences were amplified from RNA transcripts. Researchers ran a first-round RT-PCR on the TCR CDR3 using the HTBI primer set. TCRdb re-called the multiplex PCR reads through MiXCR, storing one row per CDR3 protein. The sample includes approximately 400,000 distinct CDR3 sequences, about 14% of them seen just once. The source material was blood. The receptor was isolated from an older woman with Graves' hyperthyroidism. The V and J genes are TRBV6-1 and TRBJ1-6; D gene ambiguous. The CDR3 DNA reads TGTGCCAGCAGTTATAATTCACCCCTCCACTTT. Translating gives CASSYNSPLHF.